The 5 T cell receptor beta chains reported below all come from one sample, sequenced in a study of T cell repertoires in cytomegalovirus infection. Their antigen targets remain unknown. TCRdb analysed the reads with MiXCR anew, one entry per CDR3 protein. The sample lists around 800,000 distinct CDR3 sequences, about 33% occurring once. Source: cultured CD8+ T cells from PBMCs, taken from culture after CMV antigen stimulation. The receptors were gathered from a human donor in good health (CMV status not recorded). Some clones in this sample may be carry-over from other donors' samples.

V usage is TRBV7-9 and J usage is TRBJ1-1; TRBD1 is a possible D gene (5 bases). The length of the CDR3 is 13 residues. The germline CDR1 and CDR2 sequences are SEHNR and FQNEAQ (reference sequence). Trimming pared 5 bases from V and 3 bases from J, leaving 10 bases between. The CDR3 loop is CASSLDSDTEAFF. The DNA for the CDR3 is TGTGCCAGCAGCCTCGACAGTGACACTGAAGCTTTCTTT.

CDR3 protein: CASSLGTSDRYYTEAFF. CDR3 DNA: TGTGCCAGCAGCTTAGGAACCTCGGACCGATACTACACTGAAGCTTTCTTT. V usage is TRBV7-9 and J usage is TRBJ1-1, with no clear D. This CDR3 contains 17 residues. The V and J ends lost 1 base and 3 bases respectively, with 18 bases between them. Germline V gives CDR1 SEHNR, CDR2 FQNEAQ (reference sequence).

The chain recombines TRBV4-1 with TRBJ1-1, with no clear D. The germline V gene has CDR1 MGHRA and CDR2 YSYEKL. Trimming cost V 0 bases and J 4 bases, with 9 bases left between them. The CDR3 consists of 14 residues. The CDR3 spells CASSQEQRFTEAFF. As DNA, the CDR3 is TGCGCCAGCAGCCAAGAACAGAGATTCACTGAAGCTTTCTTT.

The chain carries TRBV20-1 and TRBJ1-1; D may be TRBD1 (6 bases). CDR1 is DFQATT and CDR2 is SNEGSKA in the germline V gene (reference sequence). Trimming took 4 bases from V and 6 from J, leaving 21 bases between them. The CDR3 runs to 15 residues. CDR3 bases: TGCAGTGCTACCCCCAAGGGAGGGGGGCCGGCTGAAGCTTTCTTT. Translation gives CSATPKGGGPAEAFF.

This clonotype was picked up a small number of times. The chain is built from TRBV5-4 and TRBJ2-1; 12 bases are shared with TRBD2. After removal of 4 bases from V and 6 bases from J, the junction contained 5 bases not matched to a gene. Germline-derived CDR1 and CDR2 are SGHNT and YYREEE (reference sequence). The length of the CDR3 is 15 residues. The CDR3 DNA reads TGTGCCAGCAGCACGCTAGCGGGGGGGCTCAATGAGCAGTTCTTC. Its protein product is CASSTLAGGLNEQFF.